This TCR beta chain was captured in a study of blood T cell repertoires in COVID-19. Looking at the study overall: Material from acute and convalescent COVID-19 was sourced from the United States, Italy and Spain. PBMCs, B-cell-depleted T cells, or T cells provided the cDNA or gDNA that made up the material.

In germline, CDR1 is SGHAT, CDR2 FQNNGV. The CDR3 runs 15 residues. Trimming left V 1 base short and J 2 bases short, with 12 bases between. Original data processing: Researchers report that nucleated cell counts were estimated from reference gene primer amplification. Assay used: immunoSEQ multiplex PCR; TCRdb lists only in-frame clones, some missing. V, J and clone size are taken as reported in that table, and D and trimming were inferred from the DNA itself. This sample has over 85,000 clones, with less than 90% found just once. The rearrangement links TRBV11-2 to TRBJ2-7; maybe TRBD2 (5 bases). The source material was peripheral blood. The source of this sequence is a man in his sixties with acute or convalescent COVID-19. CDR3 sequence reads: CASSLGAERAYEQYF. Here the CDR3 DNA reads TGTGCCAGCAGCTTAGGGGCGGAGAGGGCCTACGAGCAGTACTTC. Full variable domain (remainder filled in from reference TRBV11-2 and TRBJ2-7): EAGVAQSPRYKIIEKRQSVAFWCNPISGHATLYWYQQILGQGPKLLIQFQNNGVVDDSQLPKDRFSAERLKGVDSTLKIQPAKLEDSAVYLCASSLGAERAYEQYFGPGTRLTVT.